The text below deals with one T cell receptor (beta chain). This sample is part of a study of blood T cell repertoires in COVID-19. Overall study context: T cells, B-cell-depleted T cells, or PBMCs supplied cDNA or gDNA.

The length of the CDR3 is 13 residues. With V trimmed by 7 bases and J by 7 bases, 8 bases remained unmatched. Methods used by the authors: Estimation of nucleated cell counts was performed using reference gene primer amplification. Assay used: immunoSEQ multiplex PCR; TCRdb lists only in-frame clones, some missing. That table gives V, J and clone size, and the DNA gave D and trimming. The sample includes under 300,000 clones, 85% of them seen just once. The study recruited people aged 18 to 89 years across approximately 23 US areas. Cohorts were determined from participant-reported clinical history. This chain links TRBV12-3 or TRBV12-4 with TRBJ1-1, with TRBD1 matching 8 bases. The clonotype was recovered from a woman between 45 and 60 years old who had been exposed to COVID-19. The material sequenced was PBMCs or T cells enriched from blood (not recorded which). CDR3 sequence reads: CASTIRGQSEAFF. In DNA, the CDR3 is TGTGCCAGCACCATCAGGGGGCAGAGTGAAGCTTTCTTT.